These 6 T cell receptor beta chains came from one sample sequenced in a study of response to subunit inactivated influenza vaccine. TCRdb reprocessed the RT-PCR reads with MiXCR, giving one entry per CDR3 protein. The sample consists of 550,000 to 600,000 distinct CDR3 sequences, about 10% of them appearing once. Sequences were derived from PBMCs from blood, sampled on the day of vaccination. These receptors were collected from a man over 45 who received an inactivated influenza vaccine.

This clonotype was observed at least ten times. This chain joins TRBV5-1 and TRBJ2-3, with D possibly being TRBD1 (5 bases). The CDR3 runs 15 residues. V lost 0 bases, J lost 6 bases, and 14 bases lay in between. Germline V gives CDR1 SGHRS, CDR2 YFSETQ. The CDR3 protein is CASSLGATPGDTQYF. The CDR3 DNA reads as TGCGCCAGCAGCTTGGGGGCCACCCCAGGGGATACGCAGTATTTT.

The V call is TRBV24-1, the J call TRBJ2-1; D is tentatively TRBD1 or TRBD2 (6 bases each). The CDR3 has 15 residues. V dropped 3 bases and J dropped 7 bases, with 15 bases sitting between them. CDR1 KGHDR and CDR2 SFDVKD come from the germline V gene. In DNA, the CDR3 is TGTGCCACCAGTGATGGGAGGACAGTATGGAATGAGCAGTTCTTC. As protein: CATSDGRTVWNEQFF.

This clonotype was seen a few times. This chain connects TRBV29-1 to TRBJ2-1, with 13 bases matching TRBD2. This CDR3 comprises 15 residues. The V gene end was trimmed by 1 base and the J gene end by 8 bases; junction bases not matched to a gene: 5. The germline V gene encodes CDR1 SQVTM and CDR2 ANQGSEA. The CDR3 DNA follows: TGCAGCGTTGAAGTAGGACTAGCGGGAGTATATGAGCAGTTCTTC. Translating gives CSVEVGLAGVYEQFF.

This clonotype has a count of ten or more. The V call is TRBV3-1, the J call TRBJ2-6, with TRBD1 matching over 7 bases. Per germline, CDR1 LGHDT and CDR2 YNNKEL (reference sequence). The CDR3 has 16 residues. The trim removed 3 bases at V and 1 base at J, leaving 3 bases unmatched. CDR3 residues: CASSQGQLSGANVLTF. The DNA for the CDR3 is TGTGCCAGCAGCCAGGGACAGCTATCTGGGGCCAACGTCCTGACTTTC.

The CDR3: CASSHKGGASGANVLTF. The DNA of the CDR3 is TGTGCCAGCAGCCACAAGGGTGGAGCCTCTGGGGCCAACGTCCTGACTTTC. The genes are TRBV14 and TRBJ2-6; unclear D gene. Trimming shortened V by 3 bases and J by 0 bases, and 12 bases separated the two germline ends. CDR3 length: 17 residues. Germline-derived CDR1 and CDR2 are SGHDN and FVKESK.

The genes are TRBV20-1 and TRBJ2-1; no reliable D call. CDR1 and CDR2 from the germline V gene are DFQATT and SNEGSKA (reference sequence). The CDR3 totals 12 residues. The germline V and J ends were trimmed by 6 bases and 4 bases, with 10 bases remaining between them. The chain's CDR3 is CSAPGRYNEQFF. CDR3 DNA: TGCAGTGCCCCCGGTAGATACAATGAGCAGTTCTTC.